These 2 T cell receptor beta chains came from one sample sequenced in a study of PD-1 blockade in classical Hodgkin lymphoma. TCRdb's table, derived via immunoSEQ multiplex PCR, lists solely in-frame clones and lacks some. The sample has 47,000 or so clones, under 95% seen once. The time point: newly diagnosed, previously untreated cHL patient sample. The sequencing sample was made of peripheral blood mononuclear cells (PBMCs). These receptors all stem from a human donor with classical Hodgkin lymphoma.

This clone was observed a handful of times. The chain recombines TRBV9 with TRBJ2-1, with D perhaps matching TRBD1 (6 bases). CDR3 length: 14 residues. V was trimmed by 0 bases and J by 9 bases, leaving 13 bases between them. Germline V CDR1 and CDR2: SGDLS, YYNGEE. As DNA, the CDR3 is TGTGCCAGCAGCGTAGGGACAGTCTCTGGTGAGCAGTTCTTC. This gives the protein CASSVGTVSGEQFF.

J is TRBJ1-5 and V is TRBV15, with D possibly TRBD1 on 5 matching bases. The CDR3 has 14 residues. Trimming removed 2 bases at V and 4 bases at J, with 9 bases between. The germline gives CDR1 LNHNV, CDR2 YYDKDF (reference sequence). CDR3 sequence reads: CATSRFAGNQPQHF. The CDR3 nucleotides are TGTGCCACCAGCAGATTTGCAGGGAATCAGCCCCAGCATTTT.